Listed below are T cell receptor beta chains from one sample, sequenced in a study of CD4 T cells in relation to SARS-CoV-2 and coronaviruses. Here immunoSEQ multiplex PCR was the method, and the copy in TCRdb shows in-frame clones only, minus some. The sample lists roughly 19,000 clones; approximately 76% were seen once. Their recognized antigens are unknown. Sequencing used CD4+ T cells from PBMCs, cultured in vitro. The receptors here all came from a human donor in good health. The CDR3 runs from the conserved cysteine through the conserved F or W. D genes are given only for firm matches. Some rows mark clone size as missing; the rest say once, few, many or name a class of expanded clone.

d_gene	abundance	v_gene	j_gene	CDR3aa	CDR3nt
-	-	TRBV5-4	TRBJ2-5	CASSLVAAAEETQYF	TGTGCCAGCAGCTTGGTAGCGGCGGCAGAAGAGACCCAGTACTTC
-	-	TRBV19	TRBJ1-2	CASSTQTGPNYGYTF	TGTGCCAGTAGTACCCAGACAGGACCAAACTATGGCTACACCTTC
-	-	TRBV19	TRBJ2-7	CASSSSYEQYF	TGTGCCAGTAGTTCCTCCTACGAGCAGTACTTC
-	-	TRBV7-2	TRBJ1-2	CASSADFYGYTF	TGTGCCAGCAGCGCGGACTTTTATGGCTACACCTTC
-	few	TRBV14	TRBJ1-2	CASSPMWDDYGYTF	TGTGCCAGCAGCCCCATGTGGGACGACTATGGCTACACCTTC
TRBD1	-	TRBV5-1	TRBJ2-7	CASSLAGQGSYEQYF	TGCGCCAGCAGCTTGGCAGGACAGGGTTCCTACGAGCAGTACTTC
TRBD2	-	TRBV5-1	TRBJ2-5	CASSLRLAGAGETQYF	TGCGCCAGCAGCCTAAGACTAGCGGGAGCGGGGGAGACCCAGTACTTC
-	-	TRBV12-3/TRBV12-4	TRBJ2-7	CASSLSHYEQYF	TGTGCCAGCAGTTTAAGCCACTACGAGCAGTACTTC
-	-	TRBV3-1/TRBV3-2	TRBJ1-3	CASSPRDHSGNTIYF	TGTGCCAGCAGCCCCAGGGACCACTCTGGAAACACCATATATTTT
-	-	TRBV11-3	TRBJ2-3	CASSLGRRESTDTQYF	TGTGCCAGCAGCTTAGGTCGGCGCGAAAGCACAGATACGCAGTATTTT
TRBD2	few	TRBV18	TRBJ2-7	CASSPTSGRYEQYF	TGTGCCAGCTCACCGACTAGCGGACGGTACGAGCAGTACTTC
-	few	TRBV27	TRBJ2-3	CASSIRDGADTQYF	TGTGCCAGCAGTATACGGGACGGAGCAGATACGCAGTATTTT
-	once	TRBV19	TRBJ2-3	CASSYSRGGGHRGTDTQYF	TGTGCCAGTAGCTATTCCCGTGGCGGGGGCCACAGGGGAACAGATACGCAGTATTTT
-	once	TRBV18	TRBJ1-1	CASSPPGRGLGQAFF	TGTGCCAGCTCACCACCCGGCAGAGGTCTAGGGCAAGCTTTCTTT
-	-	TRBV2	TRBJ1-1	CASSDRENTEAFF	TGTGCCAGCAGTGACAGGGAGAACACTGAAGCTTTCTTT
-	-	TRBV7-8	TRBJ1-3	CASSIDPRGNTIYF	TGTGCCAGCAGCATTGACCCGCGGGGAAACACCATATATTTT
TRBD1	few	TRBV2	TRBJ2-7	CASRYRGPYEQYF	TGTGCCAGCAGATACAGGGGTCCCTACGAGCAGTACTTC
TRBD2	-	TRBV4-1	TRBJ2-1	CASSQVEAGVNNEQFF	TGCGCCAGCAGCCAAGTTGAAGCGGGAGTCAACAATGAGCAGTTCTTC
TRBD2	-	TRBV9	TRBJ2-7	CASSSSGPYEQYF	TGTGCCAGCAGCTCTAGCGGACCGTACGAGCAGTACTTC
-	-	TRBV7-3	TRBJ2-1	CASSQGTAGEQFF	TGTGCCAGCAGCCAGGGCACCGCAGGTGAGCAGTTCTTC
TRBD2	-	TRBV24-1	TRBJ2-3	CATSDPSGRADTQYF	TGTGCCACCAGTGACCCTAGCGGGAGAGCAGATACGCAGTATTTT
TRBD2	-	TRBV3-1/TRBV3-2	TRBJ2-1	CASSPGTSGRNEQFF	TGTGCCAGCAGCCCTGGGACTAGCGGGAGAAATGAGCAGTTCTTC
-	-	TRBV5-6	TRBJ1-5	CASSLGGTASNQPQHF	TGTGCCAGCAGCTTGGGGGGGACGGCGAGCAATCAGCCCCAGCATTTT
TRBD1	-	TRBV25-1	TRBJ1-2	CASSASDRGEYGYTF	TGTGCCAGCAGTGCGTCAGACAGGGGGGAATATGGCTACACCTTC
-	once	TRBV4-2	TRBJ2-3	CASSQDVPQGRPSTDTQYF	TGTGCCAGCAGCCAAGATGTTCCTCAGGGCAGGCCTAGCACAGATACGCAGTATTTT
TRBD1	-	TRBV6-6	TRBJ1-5	CASSRDRGREQPQHF	TGTGCCAGCAGTCGGGACAGGGGGCGAGAACAGCCCCAGCATTTT
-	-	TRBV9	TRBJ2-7	CASSPSALGSYEQYF	TGTGCCAGCAGCCCTAGCGCGCTGGGATCCTACGAGCAGTACTTC
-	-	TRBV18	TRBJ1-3	CASSPNAGNTIYF	TGTGCCAGCTCACCGAACGCTGGAAACACCATATATTTT
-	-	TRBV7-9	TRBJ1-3	CASSFLGNTIYF	TGTGCCAGCAGCTTTTTAGGAAACACCATATATTTT
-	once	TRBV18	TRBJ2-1	CASSQNLEQFF	TGTGCCAGCTCCCAGAACCTTGAGCAGTTCTTC
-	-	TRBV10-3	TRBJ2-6	CAISRDGIGANVLTF	TGTGCCATCAGTAGGGACGGTATAGGGGCCAACGTCCTGACTTTC
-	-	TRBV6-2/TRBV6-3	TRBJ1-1	CASSYRGGNTEAFF	TGTGCCAGCAGTTACCGGGGAGGGAACACTGAAGCTTTCTTT
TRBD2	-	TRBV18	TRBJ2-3	CASSPRTSGIADTQYF	TGTGCCAGCTCACCACGGACTAGCGGGATTGCAGATACGCAGTATTTT
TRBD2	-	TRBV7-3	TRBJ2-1	CASSFGLAGDYNEQFF	TGTGCCAGCAGCTTTGGACTAGCGGGAGACTACAATGAGCAGTTCTTC
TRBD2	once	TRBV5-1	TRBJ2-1	CASSPKAGTSGTASYNEQFF	TGCGCCAGCAGCCCAAAGGCCGGGACTAGCGGGACGGCATCCTACAATGAGCAGTTCTTC
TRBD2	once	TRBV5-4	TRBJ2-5	CASSGGVLGQPQETQYF	TGTGCCAGCAGCGGGGGGGTATTGGGCCAGCCCCAAGAGACCCAGTACTTC
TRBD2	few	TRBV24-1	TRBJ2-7	CATSDATSGSSYEQYF	TGTGCCACCAGTGATGCTACTAGCGGGAGTTCCTACGAGCAGTACTTC
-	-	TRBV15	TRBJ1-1	CATSGGNTEAFF	TGTGCCACCAGCGGGGGGAACACTGAAGCTTTCTTT
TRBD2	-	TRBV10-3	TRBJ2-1	CAISPGLGEGWQFF	TGTGCCATCAGTCCGGGACTAGGCGAAGGTTGGCAGTTCTTC
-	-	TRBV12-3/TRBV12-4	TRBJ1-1	CASSLAGGIEAFF	TGTGCCAGCAGTTTAGCAGGGGGGATAGAAGCTTTCTTT
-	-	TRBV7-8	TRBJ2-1	CASSLTGSGYNEQFF	TGTGCCAGCAGCTTAACAGGGAGCGGATACAATGAGCAGTTCTTC
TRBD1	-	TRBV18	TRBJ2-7	CASSTGTGDSYEQYF	TGTGCCAGCTCAACCGGGACAGGGGATTCCTACGAGCAGTACTTC
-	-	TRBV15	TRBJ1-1	CATSRGDRYEAFF	TGTGCCACCAGCAGAGGCGACAGGTACGAAGCTTTCTTT
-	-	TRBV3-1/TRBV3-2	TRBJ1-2	CASSPSTGLYTF	TGTGCCAGCAGCCCTAGTACAGGGCTCTACACCTTC
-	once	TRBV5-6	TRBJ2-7	CASSLFGAEQYF	TGTGCCAGCAGCTTGTTTGGCGCCGAGCAGTACTTC
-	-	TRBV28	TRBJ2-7	CASSLFPSLSYEQYF	TGTGCCAGCAGTTTATTCCCTTCCCTTTCCTACGAGCAGTACTTC
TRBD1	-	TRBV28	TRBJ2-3	CASTKRTGYTDTQYF	TGTGCCAGCACTAAAAGGACAGGGTACACAGATACGCAGTATTTT
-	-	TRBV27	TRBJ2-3	CASSQLDRVDTQYF	TGTGCCAGCAGTCAACTGGACCGCGTAGATACGCAGTATTTT
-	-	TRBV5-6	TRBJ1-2	CASSPYGRDRTNYGYTF	TGTGCCAGCAGCCCGTACGGCCGGGACCGCACTAACTATGGCTACACCTTC
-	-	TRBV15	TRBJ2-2	CATSRESAGVDTGELFF	TGTGCCACCAGCAGAGAGTCGGCAGGGGTGGACACCGGGGAGCTGTTTTTT
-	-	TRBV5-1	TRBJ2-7	CASRAPKGIDEQYF	TGCGCCAGCAGGGCCCCGAAGGGTATCGACGAGCAGTACTTC
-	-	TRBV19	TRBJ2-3	CASRPAPSTDTQYF	TGTGCCAGTAGGCCAGCGCCAAGCACAGATACGCAGTATTTT
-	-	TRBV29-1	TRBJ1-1	CSLKRGSGNTEAFF	TGCAGCTTAAAAAGGGGCTCCGGGAACACTGAAGCTTTCTTT
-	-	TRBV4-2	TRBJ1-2	CASSQGGGGAVGYGYTF	TGTGCCAGCAGCCAAGGGGGTGGGGGGGCGGTCGGCTATGGCTACACCTTC
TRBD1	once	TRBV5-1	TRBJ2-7	CASSLLGQGADEQYF	TGCGCCAGCAGCTTGTTAGGACAGGGGGCTGACGAGCAGTACTTC
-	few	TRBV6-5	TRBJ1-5	CARPPGTRNQPQHF	TGTGCCAGGCCCCCTGGGACACGCAATCAGCCCCAGCATTTT
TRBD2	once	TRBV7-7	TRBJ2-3	CASSPLAGAGTDTQYF	TGTGCCAGCAGCCCCCTAGCGGGAGCTGGTACAGATACGCAGTATTTT
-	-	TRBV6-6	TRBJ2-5	CASSYKDREGTQYF	TGTGCCAGCAGTTACAAGGACAGGGAGGGGACCCAGTACTTC
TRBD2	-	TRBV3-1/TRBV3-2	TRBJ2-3	CASSPWSGSSTDTQYF	TGTGCCAGCAGCCCATGGAGCGGGAGTAGCACAGATACGCAGTATTTT
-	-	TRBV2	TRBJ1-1	CASSARGAGTEAFF	TGTGCCAGCAGTGCAAGGGGCGCGGGCACTGAAGCTTTCTTT